These T cell receptor beta chains were read from a single sample in a study of shared clonotypes between healthy human individuals. Assay used: immunoSEQ multiplex PCR; TCRdb lists only in-frame clones, some missing. This sample has more than 900,000 clones, with 75% to 80% found just once. Sequenced material: memory CD4+ T cells from PBMCs. The source is a man aged 18-30 years in good health. Some clones in this sample may be carry-over from other donors' samples. The conserved cysteine and the conserved F or W are not part of the CDR3 here.

cdr3_length: 13
v_call: TRBV2
j_call: TRBJ2-7
cdr3_aa: ASSFLAGGPREQY

cdr3_length: 11
v_call: TRBV7-3
j_call: TRBJ2-3
cdr3_aa: ASGRDLSDTQY

cdr3_length: 13
v_call: TRBV9
j_call: TRBJ2-5
cdr3_aa: ASTRLAGGQETQY

cdr3_length: 10
v_call: TRBV29-1
j_call: TRBJ1-1
cdr3_aa: SVDKGLPEAF

cdr3_length: 14
v_call: TRBV5-6
j_call: TRBJ2-4
cdr3_aa: ASSLVGVRGKNIQY

cdr3_length: 13
v_call: TRBV11-3
j_call: TRBJ2-7
cdr3_aa: ASSLEQGGPYEQY

cdr3_length: 10
v_call: TRBV28
j_call: TRBJ1-1
cdr3_aa: ASSPRATEAF

cdr3_length: 9
v_call: TRBV20-1
j_call: TRBJ2-3
cdr3_aa: SAKTADTQY

cdr3_length: 12
v_call: TRBV6-6
j_call: TRBJ2-7
cdr3_aa: ASSLGLVSYEQY

cdr3_length: 12
v_call: TRBV5-1
j_call: TRBJ2-7
cdr3_aa: ASSASGPSYEQY

cdr3_length: 13
v_call: TRBV2
j_call: TRBJ2-7
cdr3_aa: ASSVGGVRTYEQY

cdr3_length: 14
v_call: TRBV27
j_call: TRBJ1-3
cdr3_aa: ASSSRQGATGNTIY

cdr3_length: 12
v_call: TRBV4-3
j_call: TRBJ2-2
cdr3_aa: ASSLAGNTGELF

cdr3_length: 11
v_call: TRBV9
j_call: TRBJ2-7
cdr3_aa: ASSRQGGGEQY

cdr3_length: 11
v_call: TRBV29-1
j_call: TRBJ2-5
cdr3_aa: SERTGGQETQY

cdr3_length: 13
v_call: TRBV7-9
j_call: TRBJ2-2
cdr3_aa: ASSSGTGGFGELF

cdr3_length: 11
v_call: TRBV7-8
j_call: TRBJ2-5
cdr3_aa: ASSGGQQETQY

cdr3_length: 12
v_call: TRBV6-5
j_call: TRBJ1-2
cdr3_aa: ASSSEKVGYGYT

cdr3_length: 10
v_call: TRBV30
j_call: TRBJ1-2
cdr3_aa: AWDRGGYGYT

cdr3_length: 12
v_call: TRBV5-1
j_call: TRBJ2-1
cdr3_aa: ASKEGGGYNEQF

cdr3_length: 11
v_call: TRBV7-7
j_call: TRBJ2-4
cdr3_aa: ASSGTGTEVQY

cdr3_length: 11
v_call: TRBV2
j_call: TRBJ1-1
cdr3_aa: ASSTTGRPEAF

cdr3_length: 13
v_call: TRBV28
j_call: TRBJ2-5
cdr3_aa: ASSLKGQAIETQY

cdr3_length: 12
v_call: TRBV6-5
j_call: TRBJ1-2
cdr3_aa: ASSYQDSIYGYT

cdr3_length: 11
v_call: TRBV2
j_call: TRBJ2-7
cdr3_aa: ASRADTNYEQY

cdr3_length: 12
v_call: TRBV4-1
j_call: TRBJ1-3
cdr3_aa: ASSLTGPGNTIY

cdr3_length: 12
v_call: TRBV11-3
j_call: TRBJ2-2
cdr3_aa: ASSRTREGGELF

cdr3_length: 14
v_call: TRBV4-2
j_call: TRBJ2-2
cdr3_aa: ASSHNPGLGGGELF

cdr3_length: 13
v_call: TRBV4-3
j_call: TRBJ2-5
cdr3_aa: ASSRNRGLQETQY

cdr3_length: 15
v_call: TRBV5-1
j_call: TRBJ1-1
cdr3_aa: ASSLSLQGAGNTEAF

cdr3_length: 11
v_call: TRBV7-3
j_call: TRBJ2-5
cdr3_aa: ASSRLAEETQY

cdr3_length: 13
v_call: TRBV15
j_call: TRBJ1-4
cdr3_aa: ATSSGRREDEKLF

cdr3_length: 13
v_call: TRBV28
j_call: TRBJ2-5
cdr3_aa: ASSFGSSFQETQY

cdr3_length: 13
v_call: TRBV5-1
j_call: TRBJ2-3
cdr3_aa: ASSVQDRVTDTQY

cdr3_length: 14
v_call: TRBV21-1
j_call: TRBJ1-1
cdr3_aa: ASSKARQGRNTEAF

cdr3_length: 10
v_call: TRBV6-6
j_call: TRBJ1-1
cdr3_aa: ASRNLVTEAF

cdr3_length: 15
v_call: TRBV28
j_call: TRBJ1-4
cdr3_aa: ASRGIPTGVRSGKLF

cdr3_length: 11
v_call: TRBV10-1
j_call: TRBJ1-3
cdr3_aa: ASGQDGGNTIY

cdr3_length: 11
v_call: TRBV2
j_call: TRBJ1-2
cdr3_aa: ASSDQGIYGYT

cdr3_length: 13
v_call: TRBV6-5
j_call: TRBJ1-2
cdr3_aa: ASSPQAGALYGYT

cdr3_length: 13
v_call: TRBV27
j_call: TRBJ2-5
cdr3_aa: ASSLFRLYQETQY

cdr3_length: 12
v_call: TRBV9
j_call: TRBJ2-5
cdr3_aa: ASSPRGSQETQY

cdr3_length: 12
v_call: TRBV7-2
j_call: TRBJ1-3
cdr3_aa: ASSIGVSGNTIY

cdr3_length: 11
v_call: TRBV5-1
j_call: TRBJ2-1
cdr3_aa: ASSPGTVREQF

cdr3_length: 13
v_call: TRBV10-3
j_call: TRBJ2-5
cdr3_aa: ASQVEAGLSETQY

cdr3_length: 11
v_call: TRBV7-9
j_call: TRBJ2-1
cdr3_aa: ASSPYKESEQF

cdr3_length: 12
v_call: TRBV10-3
j_call: TRBJ2-3
cdr3_aa: AARTGSPTDTQY

cdr3_length: 10
v_call: TRBV28
j_call: TRBJ1-3
cdr3_aa: ASNQRGNTIY

cdr3_length: 15
v_call: TRBV27
j_call: -
cdr3_aa: ASSLEGLGTTDYEQY

cdr3_length: 11
v_call: TRBV7-2
j_call: TRBJ2-5
cdr3_aa: ASLPGPPETQY

cdr3_length: 13
v_call: TRBV9
j_call: TRBJ2-7
cdr3_aa: ASSVAGTGVNEQY

cdr3_length: 10
v_call: TRBV28
j_call: TRBJ1-4
cdr3_aa: ASSNTNEKLF

cdr3_length: 12
v_call: TRBV5-4
j_call: TRBJ1-4
cdr3_aa: ASSTGQGNEKLF

cdr3_length: 15
v_call: TRBV15
j_call: TRBJ2-1
cdr3_aa: ATSRGPGTGGYNEQF

cdr3_length: 13
v_call: TRBV28
j_call: TRBJ1-4
cdr3_aa: ASSSTYTTNEKLF